Below are 11 T cell receptor beta chains sequenced from a single sample in a study of memory CD4+ T cells and cytomegalovirus serostatus. TCRdb keeps only in-frame clones here, not all; method: immunoSEQ multiplex PCR. The sample consists of about 54,000 clones, about three quarters of them appearing once. Single viable CD3+CD4+CD8-CD45RO+ cells were sorted as the memory CD4+ T cells. Sequencing was performed on memory CD4+ T cells from blood. The origin of the receptors is an adult in good health and CMV-seropositive.

This chain uses TRBV14 with TRBJ2-7; 11 bases align to TRBD2. The CDR3 loop spans 14 amino acids. Looked up from germline, CDR1 is SGHDN and CDR2 is FVKESK. The V segment lost 3 bases and the J segment 2 bases; nucleotides outside the gene matches: 0. The CDR3 loop reads CASSHSGRAYEQYF. The CDR3 DNA follows: TGTGCCAGCAGCCATAGCGGGAGGGCCTACGAGCAGTACTTC. Variable domain in full (rest from reference TRBV14 and TRBJ2-7): EAGVTQFPSHSVIEKGQTVTLRCDPISGHDNLYWYRRVMGKEIKFLLHFVKESKQDESGMPNNRFLAERTGGTYSTLKVQPAELEDSGVYFCASSHSGRAYEQYFGPGTRLTVT.

The rearrangement joins TRBV5-6 to TRBJ2-7; 9 positions match TRBD2. Germline CDR1 is SGHDT and CDR2 is YYEEEE. V shed 4 bases, J shed 3 bases, and the junction held 8 bases outside the gene matches. The CDR3 is 15 amino acids. CDR3 sequence: CASSAGLANNYEQYF. The CDR3 DNA reads TGTGCCAGCAGCGCTGGACTAGCGAATAACTACGAGCAGTACTTC.

This clone has only a few counts. The V and J genes are TRBV4-3 and TRBJ2-1; D might be TRBD2 (7 bases). The CDR3 runs 17 residues. From germline, CDR1 is LGHNA and CDR2 YSLEER. Trimming cost V 2 bases and J 7 bases, with 21 bases left between them. Here the CDR3 reads CASSQTYGGRGTNEQFF. The CDR3 DNA reads TGCGCCAGCAGCCAAACCTACGGGGGGCGGGGGACAAATGAGCAGTTCTTC.

The chain carries TRBV7-2 and TRBJ2-5; tentatively, D is TRBD1 (6 bases). The CDR3 length is 14 residues. Between the trimmed V and J ends, which lost 4 bases and 1 base, there was a span of 10 bases. CDR1 is SGHTA, CDR2 FQGNSA, per germline. The CDR3 sequence is CASSSQTGQETQYF. The CDR3 DNA reads TGTGCCAGCAGCTCTCAGACAGGCCAAGAGACCCAGTACTTC.

This chain connects TRBV5-1 to TRBJ2-5, with 13 bases that match TRBD2. The CDR3 loop spans 18 amino acids. CDR1 is SGHRS and CDR2 is YFSETQ in the germline V gene. The J segment lost 1 base and the V segment lost 4 bases, leaving 10 bases of the junction unmatched. DNA of the CDR3: TGCGCCAGCAGCCCGGGACTAGCGGGAACCTATTCCCAAGAGACCCAGTACTTC. Translating gives CASSPGLAGTYSQETQYF.

The table lists this clone with a few counts. This sequence joins TRBV6-4 and TRBJ2-1; D is unclear. V lost 4 bases, J lost 6 bases, and 10 bases lay in between. The germline V gene has CDR1 MRHNA and CDR2 SNTAGT. This CDR3 has 13 residues. The CDR3 nucleotides read TGTGCCAGCAGTGGTTTGATGGGCAATGAGCAGTTCTTC. Protein sequence: CASSGLMGNEQFF.

V and J are TRBV7-2 and TRBJ1-4; no clear D. The V gene lost 4 bases and the J gene lost 3 bases, with 9 bases spanning the gap. In germline, CDR1 is SGHTA, CDR2 FQGNSA. The CDR3 totals 14 residues. CDR3 region: CASSSQRPNEKLFF. The CDR3 nucleotides are TGTGCCAGCAGCTCTCAGCGGCCTAATGAAAAACTGTTTTTT.

The gene calls are TRBV14 and TRBJ1-2; the D is unclear. V was pared by 1 base and J by 7 bases, with 10 bases between. CDR3 length equals 13 residues. Germline CDR1 reads SGHDN; CDR2 reads FVKESK. The CDR3 DNA reads TGTGCCAGCAGCCAAGCTGGGGTGGGTGGCTACACCTTC. Translating it yields CASSQAGVGGYTF.

The chain carries TRBV20-1 and TRBJ2-3; 9 bases are a match to TRBD1. The ends lost 6 bases at V and 8 bases at J; junction bases unmatched: 3. The CDR3 consists of 11 residues. Per germline, CDR1 DFQATT and CDR2 SNEGSKA (reference sequence). CDR3 bases: TGCAGTGCAGGGACAGGGAGTACGCAGTATTTT. Protein product: CSAGTGSTQYF.

The chain carries TRBV18 and TRBJ2-5; D is possibly TRBD2 (6 bases). The germline V gene has CDR1 KGHSH and CDR2 LQKENI. The V gene lost 5 bases and the J gene lost 5 bases, with 9 bases spanning the gap. This CDR3 is 12 amino acids long. DNA for the CDR3: TGTGCCAGCTCAGGGGGGAAGGAGACCCAGTACTTC. Protein: CASSGGKETQYF.

The V and J genes are TRBV9 and TRBJ2-3; 10 bases are shared with TRBD2. Trimming removed 2 bases from V and 4 bases from J; junction bases left unmatched: 10. This CDR3 is built from 17 residues. The germline V gene has CDR1 SGDLS and CDR2 YYNGEE. The CDR3 DNA sequence: TGTGCCAGCAGCGTGGGCCCCAGCGGGAGGGCAGCAGATACGCAGTATTTT. Amino acid sequence: CASSVGPSGRAADTQYF.